The entry that follows covers one T cell receptor beta chain sequence. These data originate in a study of blood T cell repertoires in COVID-19. CDR1 and CDR2 (germline): SGHRS, YFSETQ. J gave up 4 bases and V 5 bases, and 8 bases lay outside the gene matches. CDR3 size: 18 residues. Original analysis: How many nucleated cells were present was estimated from reference gene primer amplification. Clones were sequenced by immunoSEQ multiplex PCR, and TCRdb holds only the in-frame ones, with some missing. V, J and clone size derive from that table, while D and trimming were established from the DNA sequence. The table lists some 190,000 clones, roughly 80% of them singletons, with 9.5% to 15% in the top ten.

The clonotype originates from a woman in her forties or fifties with acute or convalescent COVID-19. Material: peripheral blood. The chain has TRBV5-1 and TRBJ2-2, with 16 positions matching TRBD2. Here the CDR3 DNA reads TGCGCCAGCAGTTCCGGGACTAGCGGGAGGGCGGGCACCGGGGAGCTGTTTTTT. It specifies CASSSGTSGRAGTGELFF.